Below are 28 T cell receptor beta chains sequenced from a single sample in a study of cytomegalovirus exposure and HLA in healthy donors. Repertoires were generated with immunoSEQ multiplex PCR, while TCRdb's copy carries only in-frame clones and drops some. The sample includes 150,000 to 200,000 clones, around 81% of them seen just once. The specimen was PBMCs. These receptors all stem from a man in his thirties or forties in good health and CMV-seropositive.

The J gene is TRBJ2-1, the V gene TRBV9, with 7 bases matching TRBD2. Germline V gives CDR1 SGDLS, CDR2 YYNGEE. The CDR3 has 15 residues. V trimming: 3 bases; J trimming: 2 bases; junction bases outside the gene matches: 5. The CDR3 coding sequence is TGTGCCAGCAGCGCGTTTGGGGGGGCCTACAATGAGCAGTTCTTC. This translates into CASSAFGGAYNEQFF. Drawing the rest from reference TRBV9 and TRBJ2-1, the complete variable domain is DSGVTQTPKHLITATGQRVTLRCSPRSGDLSVYWYQQSLDQGLQFLIQYYNGEERAKGNILERFSAQQFPDLHSELNLSSLELGDSALYFCASSAFGGAYNEQFFGPGTRLTVL.

V usage is TRBV2 and J usage is TRBJ2-7; the match to TRBD1 covers 10 bases. There are 14 residues in the CDR3. Germline-derived CDR1 and CDR2 are SNHLY and FYNNEI. Trimming cost V 4 bases and J 7 bases; bases outside gene matches: 7. The CDR3, as DNA: TGTGCCAGCAGTGCTGGGGACAGGGGCTATGAGCAGTACTTC. Protein: CASSAGDRGYEQYF.

The gene calls are TRBV7-9 and TRBJ1-4; 10 bases align to TRBD1. Germline V gene data show CDR1 as SEHNR and CDR2 as FQNEAQ (reference sequence). With 1 base clipped from V and 5 bases from J, the junction kept 7 bases outside the gene matches. This CDR3 is built from 17 residues. The chain's CDR3 is CASSLGTGGIWNEKLFF. The CDR3 DNA reads TGTGCCAGCAGCTTAGGGACAGGGGGAATCTGGAATGAAAAACTGTTTTTT.

This clone was seen a few times. The CDR3 region is CSVDLSYGYTF. CDR3 coding DNA: TGCAGCGTTGACTTGTCCTATGGCTACACCTTC. This chain connects TRBV29-1 to TRBJ1-2; D is unresolved. CDR1 SQVTM and CDR2 ANQGSEA come from the germline V gene. This CDR3 has 11 residues. The V end lost 3 bases, the J end lost 4 bases, and 6 bases lay between the germline ends.

CDR3 protein: CASSPPLASGELFF. The CDR3 DNA follows: TGTGCCAGCTCACCACCACTTGCCTCCGGGGAGCTGTTTTTT. The rearrangement links TRBV18 to TRBJ2-2; the D is unclear. The length of the CDR3 is 14 residues. Trimming removed 0 bases from V and 6 bases from J, with 8 bases in between. Germline lookup yields CDR1 KGHSH and CDR2 LQKENI.

Comment on this clone: The junction shows a germline mismatch at one end, possibly a read error. This sequence joins TRBV9 and TRBJ2-7; 13 bases are a match to TRBD2. The CDR3 loop spans 14 amino acids. The germline gives CDR1 SGDLS, CDR2 YYNGEE. CDR3 in amino acids: CASSPYRTSGGQSF. The DNA of the CDR3 is TGTGCCAGCAGCCCCTACCGGACTAGCGGGGGCCAGTCCTTC.

The genes are TRBV14 and TRBJ2-5; tentative D call: TRBD2 (5 bases). The germline gives CDR1 SGHDN, CDR2 FVKESK. The V end was cut by 3 bases, the J end by 3 bases, with 17 bases between. The CDR3 is 16 amino acids. CDR3 loop: CASSQTNAGSEETQYF. The DNA of the CDR3 is TGTGCCAGCAGCCAGACCAACGCGGGCTCGGAAGAGACCCAGTACTTC.

The J gene is TRBJ2-3, the V gene TRBV11-2, with TRBD2 matching 8 bases. V gave up 5 bases and J gave up 4 bases; unmatched junction bases: 11. The CDR3 has 16 amino acids. CDR1 and CDR2 (germline): SGHAT, FQNNGV. The CDR3 region has the DNA TGTGCCAGCAGCCACGGACTAGCTAGTTTACCAGATACGCAGTATTTT. Translated: CASSHGLASLPDTQYF.

This clone was counted between two and nine times. The chain links TRBV27 to TRBJ2-3; 9 bases are a match to TRBD1. This CDR3 spans 16 amino acids. Germline V lookup: CDR1 MNHEY, CDR2 SMNVEV (reference sequence). Trimming took 6 bases from V and 2 from J; bases not matched to a gene: 9. Here the CDR3 reads CASSRGGQGLTDTQYF. CDR3 nucleotide sequence: TGTGCCAGCAGCCGAGGGGGACAGGGTCTCACAGATACGCAGTATTTT.

The V gene is TRBV29-1, the J gene TRBJ2-5, with a weak D call TRBD1 (6 bases). The ends were cut back, 8 bases at V and 2 bases at J, with 15 bases in the middle. This CDR3 region has 13 residues. In germline, CDR1 is SQVTM, CDR2 ANQGSEA. In nucleotides, the CDR3 is TGCAGCACCCGGACAGCCTTACAAGAGACCCAGTACTTC. Amino acids: CSTRTALQETQYF. Based on the CDR3 plus reference TRBV29-1 and TRBJ2-5, the full variable domain is SAVISQKPSRDICQRGTSLTIQCQVDSQVTMMFWYRQQPGQSLTLIATANQGSEATYESGFVIDKFPISRPNLTFSTLTVSNMSPEDSSIYLCSTRTALQETQYFGPGTRLLVL.

The chain employs TRBV7-2 and TRBJ2-5; D is perhaps TRBD2 (6 bases). Germline V CDR1 and CDR2: SGHTA, FQGNSA. This CDR3 is built from 14 residues. V dropped 5 bases and J dropped 5 bases, with 15 bases sitting between them. Written as DNA, the CDR3 is TGTGCCAGCAGCCAGGATCCTCGGGGGGAGACCCAGTACTTC. Its protein is CASSQDPRGETQYF.

The rearrangement joins TRBV18 to TRBJ1-5; the D gene is possibly TRBD1 (6 bases). Trimming removed 3 bases at V and 7 bases at J, with 16 bases between. The CDR3 runs to 15 residues. Germline V lookup: CDR1 KGHSH, CDR2 LQKENI. CDR3 in DNA: TGTGCCAGCTCACCGGGCCCAGGGGCTCAGCAGCCCCAGCATTTT. Its translation is CASSPGPGAQQPQHF.

This clone came up once. Other nucleotide sequences from this sample produce the same CDR3. The chain links TRBV18 to TRBJ1-2, with TRBD1 identical over 8 bases. CDR1 and CDR2 from the germline V gene are KGHSH and LQKENI. With V trimmed by 0 bases and J by 2 bases, 2 bases remained unmatched. The CDR3 is 15 amino acids. For the CDR3, the DNA is TGTGCCAGCTCACCACCAGACAGGGGCAACTATGGCTACACCTTC. Protein sequence: CASSPPDRGNYGYTF.

The table lists this clone with a count of one. The rearrangement links TRBV7-2 to TRBJ1-5, with 8 bases matching TRBD1. This CDR3 region has 17 residues. Germline assignment: CDR1 SGHTA and CDR2 FQGNSA. V was pared by 5 bases and J by 1 base, with 10 bases of the junction left unmatched. The CDR3 reads CASSPRLQGGSNQPQHF. Written as DNA, the CDR3 is TGTGCCAGCAGCCCAAGACTACAGGGGGGAAGCAATCAGCCCCAGCATTTT.

V and J are TRBV10-2 and TRBJ2-2, with 8 bases matching TRBD2. With 5 bases clipped from V and 3 bases from J, the junction kept 5 bases outside the gene matches. The CDR3 consists of 15 residues. Looked up from germline, CDR1 is WSHSY and CDR2 is SAAADI. CDR3 coding DNA: TGCGCCAGCAGTCGCGCGGGGGGATACACCGGGGAGCTGTTTTTT. The encoded protein is CASSRAGGYTGELFF.

The gene calls are TRBV4-3 and TRBJ2-1; 11 nucleotides agree with TRBD1. CDR3 length: 17 amino acids. CDR1 is LGHNA, CDR2 YSLEER, per germline. V lost 3 bases, J lost 6 bases, and 10 bases stayed unmatched. The CDR3 reads CASSHVPGTGGRNEQFF. The CDR3 region has the DNA TGCGCCAGCAGCCACGTTCCCGGGACAGGGGGGCGCAATGAGCAGTTCTTC.

About this clone itself: This CDR3 is also generated by other DNA sequences in the sample. The DNA of the CDR3 is TGTGCCAGCAGCCCAGACTCCTATGGCTACACCTTC. Translation: CASSPDSYGYTF. V is TRBV7-6 and J is TRBJ1-2; D gene ambiguous. With 5 bases removed from V and 4 bases from J, the gap between germline ends came to 8 bases. This CDR3 region has 12 residues. Looked up from germline, CDR1 is SGHVS and CDR2 is FNYEAQ.

The chain carries TRBV29-1 and TRBJ1-1, with D possibly matching TRBD1 (6 bases). CDR1 and CDR2 (germline): SQVTM, ANQGSEA. The CDR3 totals 12 residues. Trimming cost V 6 bases and J 4 bases, with 12 bases left between them. DNA of the CDR3: TGCAGCGTCCTAGGGGGGGGCACTGAAGCTTTCTTT. It yields the protein CSVLGGGTEAFF.

This chain connects TRBV5-5 to TRBJ1-6, with D possibly matching TRBD1 (6 bases). Germline loops: CDR1 SGHKS, CDR2 YYEKEE (reference sequence). This CDR3 is 14 amino acids long. V lost 5 bases and J lost 8, with 14 bases in between. CDR3 nucleotides: TGTGCCAGCAGGCCACAGGGTACTGATTCACCCCTCCACTTT. Protein: CASRPQGTDSPLHF.

V usage is TRBV7-9 and J usage is TRBJ2-1, with 13 bases identical to TRBD2. Germline V gene data show CDR1 as SEHNR and CDR2 as FQNEAQ (reference sequence). The CDR3 contains 18 residues. J gave up 6 bases and V 5 bases, and 13 bases lay outside the gene matches. As DNA, the CDR3 is TGTGCCAGCAGCCACCCCGGGACTAGCGGGGTCATCCCCAATGAGCAGTTCTTC. Amino acid sequence: CASSHPGTSGVIPNEQFF.

This chain connects TRBV11-3 to TRBJ2-1; 7 positions agree with TRBD2. The CDR3 contains 16 residues. The trim removed 5 bases at V and 4 bases at J, leaving 11 bases unmatched. Germline-derived CDR1 and CDR2 are SGHNT and YENEEA. In nucleotides, the CDR3 is TGTGCCAGCAGCCCGGGACTGGGGGGGGATTACAATGAGCAGTTCTTC. Its protein product is CASSPGLGGDYNEQFF.

The chain uses TRBV19 and TRBJ2-3; TRBD2 matches at 12 bases. The CDR3 sequence is 18 residues long. Germline CDR1 and CDR2: LNHDA and SQIVND (reference sequence). The J segment lost 0 bases and the V segment lost 1 base, leaving 5 bases of the junction unmatched. Written as DNA, the CDR3 is TGTGCCAGTAGTATAGTCCTAGCGGGGGGGTTAAGCACAGATACGCAGTATTTT. As protein: CASSIVLAGGLSTDTQYF.

V usage is TRBV27 and J usage is TRBJ1-3; TRBD1 agrees at 11 bases. The germline V gene encodes CDR1 MNHEY and CDR2 SMNVEV (reference sequence). This CDR3 comprises 18 residues. V shed 3 bases, J shed 0 bases, and the junction held 7 bases outside the gene matches. CDR3 nucleotides: TGTGCCAGCAGTTTGTTGGGGACAGGGGGAATCTCTGGAAACACCATATATTTT. It is translated as CASSLLGTGGISGNTIYF.

By share, this clone ranks as medium-sized. The rearrangement joins TRBV4-3 to TRBJ1-3; no reliable D call. Trimming cost V 4 bases and J 0 bases, with 16 bases left between them. CDR3 length: 17 amino acids. The germline V gene has CDR1 LGHNA and CDR2 YSLEER. Here the CDR3 DNA reads TGCGCCAGCAGCCCAAAAGGCATCGAGGTCTCTGGAAACACCATATATTTT. Translating gives CASSPKGIEVSGNTIYF.

This chain connects TRBV10-2 to TRBJ2-3; 10 positions match TRBD2. CDR3 length equals 15 residues. V lost 5 bases, J lost 5 bases, and 7 bases stayed unmatched. Germline loops: CDR1 WSHSY, CDR2 SAAADI. CDR3 bases: TGCGCCAGCAGTCCAGCGGGGGGGCGGAGAGATACGCAGTATTTT. Amino acid sequence: CASSPAGGRRDTQYF.

The chain joins TRBV5-5 to TRBJ2-7; D may be TRBD2 (6 bases). Looked up from germline, CDR1 is SGHKS and CDR2 is YYEKEE (reference sequence). The CDR3 consists of 17 residues. The germline V and J ends were trimmed by 0 bases and 0 bases, with 16 bases remaining between them. This CDR3 reads CASSLGVGLPSSYEQYF. In nucleotides, the CDR3 is TGTGCCAGCAGCTTGGGGGTGGGACTCCCAAGCTCCTACGAGCAGTACTTC.

The chain combines TRBV5-6 with TRBJ1-1, with D unresolved. Trimming left V 1 base short and J 11 bases short, with 12 bases between. CDR3 length: 12 residues. Germline V gene data show CDR1 as SGHDT and CDR2 as YYEEEE. CDR3 protein: CASSLNPWEAFF. CDR3 DNA sequence: TGTGCCAGCAGCTTGAACCCCTGGGAGGCTTTCTTT. The whole variable domain, filled in from reference TRBV5-6 and TRBJ1-1, reads DAGVTQSPTHLIKTRGQQVTLRCSPKSGHDTVSWYQQALGQGPQFIFQYYEEEERQRGNFPDRFSGHQFPNYSSELNVNALLLGDSALYLCASSLNPWEAFFGQGTRLTVV.

The CDR3 region has the DNA TGCGCCAGCAGTGAGGGACAGGGGGCCCGGGGAACTGAAGCTTTCTTT. It codes for CASSEGQGARGTEAFF. This rearrangement joins TRBV10-1 to TRBJ1-1; 11 nucleotides line up with TRBD1. This CDR3 has 16 residues. The trim removed 2 bases at V and 5 bases at J, leaving 7 bases unmatched. The germline CDR1 and CDR2 sequences are WNHNN and SYGVQD (reference sequence).